This TCR beta chain was sequenced in a study of Ad26.COV2.S vaccination and SARS-CoV-2 variants. About the research overall: The trial was COV1001 and the donor's arm was Ad26.COV2.S. The authors gave Ad26.COV2.S intramuscularly, either once or twice 56 days apart. Study results and limitations: CD8+ and CD4+ T cells specific for spike reportedly responded with substantial breadth after vaccination.

In the case of this clone: Its antigen is still unknown.

Treatment defined: roughly 20 received Ad26.COV2.S at low or high dose, single or two shots; a few received placebo; per-sample allocation not given. Each sample was drawn 63 days after the first injection (of vaccine or placebo). Trimming removed 3 bases from V and 4 bases from J; junction bases left unmatched: 9. Germline CDR1 reads GTSNPN; CDR2 reads SVGIG (reference sequence). The length of the CDR3 is 15 residues. Measured with immunoSEQ multiplex PCR; TCRdb has only the in-frame clones, and not every one. The sample holds about 350,000 clones, about 89% seen once. The source is a person between 18 and 65 years old who received the Ad26.COV2.S COVID-19 vaccine or a placebo. Sequences were derived from peripheral blood, sampled in a trial of Ad26.COV2.S vaccine versus placebo. This sequence joins TRBV30 and TRBJ2-1; the match to TRBD1 covers 7 bases. CDR3 residues: CAWSFLGTDYNEQFF. The CDR3, as DNA: TGTGCCTGGAGCTTCTTGGGGACAGATTACAATGAGCAGTTCTTC.